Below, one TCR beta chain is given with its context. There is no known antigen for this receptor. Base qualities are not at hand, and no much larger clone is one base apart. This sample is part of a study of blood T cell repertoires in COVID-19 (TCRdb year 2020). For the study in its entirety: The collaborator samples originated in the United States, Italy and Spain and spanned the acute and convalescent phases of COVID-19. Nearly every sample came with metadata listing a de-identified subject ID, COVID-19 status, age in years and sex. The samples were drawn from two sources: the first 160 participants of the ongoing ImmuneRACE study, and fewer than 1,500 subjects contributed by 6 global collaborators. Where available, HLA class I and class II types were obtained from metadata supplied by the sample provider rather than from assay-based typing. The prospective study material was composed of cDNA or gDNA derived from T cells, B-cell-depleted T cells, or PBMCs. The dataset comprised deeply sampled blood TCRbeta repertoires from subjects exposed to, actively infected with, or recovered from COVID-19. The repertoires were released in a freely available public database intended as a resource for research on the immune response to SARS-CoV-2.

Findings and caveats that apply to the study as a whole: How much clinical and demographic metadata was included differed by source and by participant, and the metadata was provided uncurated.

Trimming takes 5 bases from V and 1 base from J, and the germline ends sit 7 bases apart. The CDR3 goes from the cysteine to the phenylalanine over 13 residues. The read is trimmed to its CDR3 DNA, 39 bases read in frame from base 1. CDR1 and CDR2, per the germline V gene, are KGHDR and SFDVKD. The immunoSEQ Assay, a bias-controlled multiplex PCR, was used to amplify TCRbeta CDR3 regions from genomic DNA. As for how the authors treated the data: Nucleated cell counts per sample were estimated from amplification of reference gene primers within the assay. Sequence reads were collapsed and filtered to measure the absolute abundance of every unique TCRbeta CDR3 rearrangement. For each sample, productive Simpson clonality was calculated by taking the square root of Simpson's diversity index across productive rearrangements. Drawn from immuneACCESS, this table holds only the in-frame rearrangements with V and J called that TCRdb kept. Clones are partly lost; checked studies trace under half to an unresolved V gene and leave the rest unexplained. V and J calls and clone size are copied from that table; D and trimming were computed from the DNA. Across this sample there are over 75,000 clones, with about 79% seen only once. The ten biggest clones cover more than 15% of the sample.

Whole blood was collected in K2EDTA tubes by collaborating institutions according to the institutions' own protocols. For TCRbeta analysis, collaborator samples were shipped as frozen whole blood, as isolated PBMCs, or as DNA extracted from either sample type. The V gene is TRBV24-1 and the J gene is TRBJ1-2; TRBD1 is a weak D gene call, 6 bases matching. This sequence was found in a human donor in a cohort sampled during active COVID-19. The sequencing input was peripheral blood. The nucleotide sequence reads TGTGCCACCAGTGCCAGGGGTAACTATGGCTACACCTTC. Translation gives CATSARGNYGYTF.